This T cell receptor beta chain comes out of a study of cytomegalovirus exposure and HLA in healthy donors. This CDR3 comprises 13 residues. CDR1 SGHRS and CDR2 YFSETQ come from the germline V gene. V gave up 4 bases and J gave up 3 bases; unmatched junction bases: 3. Study findings and constraints: The majority of TCR sequences were rare, yet some public TCRs appeared in many donors.

In the case of this clone: The target antigen is unknown.

Primers included in the PCR were 60 Vbeta and 13 Jbeta primers. Clones were read by immunoSEQ multiplex PCR, and TCRdb kept only the in-frame ones, dropping some. The table has under 40,000 clones, about four fifths seen once; the top ten hold about a tenth. This receptor was obtained from a woman aged 40 to 49 in good health and CMV-seronegative. The V call is TRBV5-1, the J call TRBJ1-2; 7 bases are shared with TRBD1. Material for sequencing was PBMCs. The CDR3 region is CASSRDSYYGYTF. The CDR3 region has the DNA TGCGCCAGCAGCCGGGACAGTTACTATGGCTACACCTTC.